Listed below are T cell receptor beta chains from one sample, sequenced in a study of persistence of HIV-infected CD4 T cells. Some clones are missing from TCRdb's copy, which holds only in-frame ones; the method was immunoSEQ multiplex PCR. The repertoire holds roughly 34,000 clones, 80% to 90% seen once, with over 0.7% in the top ten. Which antigens these TCRs recognize remains unknown. The sample here was CD4+ T cells sorted from PBMCs after roughly 18-hour stimulation, taken from a patient who received antiretroviral therapy. The receptors originated from an adult man with HIV who was CMV-seropositive. Both conserved end residues are part of each CDR3. Size is omitted from some rows. Given values are once, few, many or a class for expanded clones.

clone size | V gene | CDR3 protein
- | TRBV6-6 | CASNSGNQPQHF
- | TRBV4-3 | CASSQSPAGGSSEAFF
- | TRBV5-6 | CASSLVGNYEQYF
- | TRBV28 | CASSLRRNEQYF
- | TRBV24-1 | CATSDAGSSYEQYF
- | TRBV18 | CASSPPAGNYGYTF
- | TRBV6-7 | CASNPFERAGSYEQYF
once | TRBV7-9 | CASSSRDRGSGYTF
- | TRBV6-5 | CASSFSGGARDTQYF
- | TRBV30 | CAWSLTAYEQYF
- | TRBV7-2 | CASSLALTDYYGYTF
- | TRBV28 | CASRGVGPTEAFF
- | TRBV5-8 | CASRTGGARSPYEQYF
- | TRBV7-8 | CASSPVGGSNQPQHF
- | TRBV5-4 | CASSSGTGSTYEQYF
- | TRBV2 | CASSGDGNSNQPQHF
- | TRBV3-1/TRBV3-2 | CASSFRTSGRTDTQYF
- | TRBV30 | CAWARTGVGGELFF
- | TRBV4-1 | CASSQDRGMEGYTF
- | TRBV28 | CASSSAGANTGELFF
- | TRBV7-2 | CASSLAFGGSQGNQPQHF
- | TRBV2 | CASSEGSGILSGANVLTF
- | TRBV4-3 | CASSQQGAVTTDTQYF
- | TRBV6-5 | CASSYGTGGSSPLHF